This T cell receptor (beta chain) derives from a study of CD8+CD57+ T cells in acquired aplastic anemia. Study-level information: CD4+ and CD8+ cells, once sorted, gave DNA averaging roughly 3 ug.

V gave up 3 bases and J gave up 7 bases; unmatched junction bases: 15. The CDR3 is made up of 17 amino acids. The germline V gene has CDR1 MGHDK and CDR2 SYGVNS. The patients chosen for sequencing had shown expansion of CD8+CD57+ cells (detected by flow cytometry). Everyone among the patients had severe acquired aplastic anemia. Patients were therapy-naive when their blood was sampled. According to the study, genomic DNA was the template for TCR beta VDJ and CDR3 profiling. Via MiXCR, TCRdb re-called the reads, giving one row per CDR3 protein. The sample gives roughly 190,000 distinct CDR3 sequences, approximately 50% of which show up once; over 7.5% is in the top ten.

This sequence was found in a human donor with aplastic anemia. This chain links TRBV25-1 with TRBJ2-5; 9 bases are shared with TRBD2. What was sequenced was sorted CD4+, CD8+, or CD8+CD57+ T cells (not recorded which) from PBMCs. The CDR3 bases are TGTGCCAGCAGTGACCCTCGGGGAAGGGGACTAGCCGGGACCCAGTACTTC. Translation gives CASSDPRGRGLAGTQYF.